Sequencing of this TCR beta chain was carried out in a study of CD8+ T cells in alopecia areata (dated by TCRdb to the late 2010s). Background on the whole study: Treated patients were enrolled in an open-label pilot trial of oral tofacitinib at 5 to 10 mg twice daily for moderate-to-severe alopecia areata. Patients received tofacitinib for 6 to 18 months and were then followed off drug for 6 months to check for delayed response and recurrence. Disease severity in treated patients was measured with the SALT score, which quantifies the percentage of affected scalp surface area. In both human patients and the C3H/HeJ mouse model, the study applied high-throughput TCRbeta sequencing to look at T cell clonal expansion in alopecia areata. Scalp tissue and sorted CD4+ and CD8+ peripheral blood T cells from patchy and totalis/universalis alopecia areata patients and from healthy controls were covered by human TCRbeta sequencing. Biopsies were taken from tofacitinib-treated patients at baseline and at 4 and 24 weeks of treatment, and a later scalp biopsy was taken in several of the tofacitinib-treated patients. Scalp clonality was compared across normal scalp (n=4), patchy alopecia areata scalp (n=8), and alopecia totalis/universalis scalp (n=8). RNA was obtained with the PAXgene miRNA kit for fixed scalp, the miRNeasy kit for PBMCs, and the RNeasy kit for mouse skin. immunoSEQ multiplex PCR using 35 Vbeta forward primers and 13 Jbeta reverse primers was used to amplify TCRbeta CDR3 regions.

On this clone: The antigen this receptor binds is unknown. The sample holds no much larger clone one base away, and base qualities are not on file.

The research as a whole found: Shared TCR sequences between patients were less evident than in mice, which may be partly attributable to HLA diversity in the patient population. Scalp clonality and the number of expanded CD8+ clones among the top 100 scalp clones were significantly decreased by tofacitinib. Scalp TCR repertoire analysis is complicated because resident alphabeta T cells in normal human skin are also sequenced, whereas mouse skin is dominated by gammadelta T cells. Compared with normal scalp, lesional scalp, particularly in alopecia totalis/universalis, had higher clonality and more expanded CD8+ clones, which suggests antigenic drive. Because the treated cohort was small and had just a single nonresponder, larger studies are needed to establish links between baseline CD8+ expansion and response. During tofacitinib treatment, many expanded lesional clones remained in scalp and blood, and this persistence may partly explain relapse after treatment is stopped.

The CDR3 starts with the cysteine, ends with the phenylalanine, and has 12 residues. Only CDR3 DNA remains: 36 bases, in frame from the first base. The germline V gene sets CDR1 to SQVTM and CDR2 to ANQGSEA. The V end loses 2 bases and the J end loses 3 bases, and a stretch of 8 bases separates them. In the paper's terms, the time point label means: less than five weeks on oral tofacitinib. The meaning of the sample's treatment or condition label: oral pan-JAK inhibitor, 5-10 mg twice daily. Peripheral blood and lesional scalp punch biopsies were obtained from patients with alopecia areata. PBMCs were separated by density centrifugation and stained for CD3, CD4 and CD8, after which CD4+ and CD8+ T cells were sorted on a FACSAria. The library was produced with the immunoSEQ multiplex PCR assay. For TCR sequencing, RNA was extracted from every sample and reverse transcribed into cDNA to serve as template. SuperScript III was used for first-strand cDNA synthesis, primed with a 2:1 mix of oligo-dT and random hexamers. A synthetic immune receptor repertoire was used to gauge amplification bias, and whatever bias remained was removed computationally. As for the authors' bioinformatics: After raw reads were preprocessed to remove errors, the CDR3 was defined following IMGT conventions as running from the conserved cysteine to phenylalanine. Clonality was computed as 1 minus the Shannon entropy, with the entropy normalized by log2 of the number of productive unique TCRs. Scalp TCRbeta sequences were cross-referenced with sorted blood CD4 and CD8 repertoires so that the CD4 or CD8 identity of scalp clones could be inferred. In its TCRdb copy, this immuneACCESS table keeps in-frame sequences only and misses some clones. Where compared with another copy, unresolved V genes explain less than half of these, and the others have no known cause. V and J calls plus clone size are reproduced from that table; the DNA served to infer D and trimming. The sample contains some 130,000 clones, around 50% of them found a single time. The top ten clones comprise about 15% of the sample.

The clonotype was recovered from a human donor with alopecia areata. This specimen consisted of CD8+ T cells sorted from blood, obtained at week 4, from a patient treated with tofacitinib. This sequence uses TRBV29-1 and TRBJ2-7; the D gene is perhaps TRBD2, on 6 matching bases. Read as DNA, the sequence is TGCAGCGTTGAATGGAGGGACTACGAGCAGTACTTC. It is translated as CSVEWRDYEQYF.